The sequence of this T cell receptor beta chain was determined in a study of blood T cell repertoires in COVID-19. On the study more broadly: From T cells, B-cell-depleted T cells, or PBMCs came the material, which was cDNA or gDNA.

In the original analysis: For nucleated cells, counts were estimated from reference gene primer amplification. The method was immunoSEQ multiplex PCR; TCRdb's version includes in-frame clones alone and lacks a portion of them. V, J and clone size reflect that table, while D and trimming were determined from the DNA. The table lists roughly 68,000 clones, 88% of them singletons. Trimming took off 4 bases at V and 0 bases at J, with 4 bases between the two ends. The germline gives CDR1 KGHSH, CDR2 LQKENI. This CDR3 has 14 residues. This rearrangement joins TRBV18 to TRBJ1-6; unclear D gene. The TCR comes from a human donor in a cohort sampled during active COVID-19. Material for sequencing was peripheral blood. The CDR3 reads CASSHNSYNSPLHF. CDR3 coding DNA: TGTGCCAGCTCACACAACTCCTATAATTCACCCCTCCACTTT. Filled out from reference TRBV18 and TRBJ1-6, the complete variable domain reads NAGVMQNPRHLVRRRGQEARLRCSPMKGHSHVYWYRQLPEEGLKFMVYLQKENIIDESGMPKERFSAEFPKEGPSILRIQQVVRGDSAAYFCASSHNSYNSPLHFGNGTRLTVT.